This passage covers 3 T cell receptor beta chains from one sample sequenced in a study of siplizumab effects on memory and regulatory T cells. The repertoire was sequenced with immunoSEQ multiplex PCR; TCRdb's copy has only in-frame clones and lacks some. The table lists some 100,000 clones, about 95% of them singletons, with under 0.65% in the top ten. The sequenced sample was Tregs sorted from blood. These receptors all stem from a human donor in good health.

This chain connects TRBV5-6 to TRBJ1-2; D is ambiguous. V was clipped by 4 bases and J by 5 bases, with 18 bases between them. Germline lookup yields CDR1 SGHDT and CDR2 YYEEEE. The CDR3 covers 15 residues. The CDR3 region is CASSPRWGMAYGYTF. As DNA, the CDR3 is TGTGCCAGCAGCCCGAGGTGGGGTATGGCATATGGCTACACCTTC.

This chain joins TRBV6-5 and TRBJ1-5; D gene unclear. V shed 0 bases and J shed 0 bases, with 6 bases lying between them. The CDR3 runs to 15 residues. The germline V gene has CDR1 MNHEY and CDR2 SVGAGI. The CDR3 DNA reads TGTGCCAGCAGTTACTCCCGGTATAGCAATCAGCCCCAGCATTTT. The encoded protein is CASSYSRYSNQPQHF.

The chain recombines TRBV5-4 with TRBJ2-1; the match to TRBD1 covers 9 bases. Germline V lookup: CDR1 SGHNT, CDR2 YYREEE (reference sequence). This CDR3 contains 16 residues. Unmatched junction bases numbered 15, after V lost 4 bases and J lost 10 bases. CDR3 amino acids: CASSLPTGTGLGEQFF. CDR3 sequence (DNA): TGTGCCAGCAGCCTGCCCACCGGGACAGGGTTGGGCGAGCAGTTCTTC.